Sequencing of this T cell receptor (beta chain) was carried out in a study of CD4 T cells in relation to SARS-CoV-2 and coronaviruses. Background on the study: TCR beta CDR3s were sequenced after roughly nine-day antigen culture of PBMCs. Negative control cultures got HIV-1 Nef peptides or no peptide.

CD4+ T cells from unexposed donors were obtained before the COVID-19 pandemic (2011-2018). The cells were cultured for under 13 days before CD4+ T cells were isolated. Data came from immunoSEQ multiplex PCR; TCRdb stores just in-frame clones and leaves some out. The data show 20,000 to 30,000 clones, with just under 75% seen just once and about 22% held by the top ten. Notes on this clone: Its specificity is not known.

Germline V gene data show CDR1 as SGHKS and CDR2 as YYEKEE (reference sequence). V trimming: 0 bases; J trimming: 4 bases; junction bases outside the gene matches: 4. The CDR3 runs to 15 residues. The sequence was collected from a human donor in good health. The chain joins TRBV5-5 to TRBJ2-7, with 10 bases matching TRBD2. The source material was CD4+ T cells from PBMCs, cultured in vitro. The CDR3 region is CASSLALAGDYEQYF. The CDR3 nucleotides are TGTGCCAGCAGCTTGGCCCTAGCGGGAGATTACGAGCAGTACTTC.